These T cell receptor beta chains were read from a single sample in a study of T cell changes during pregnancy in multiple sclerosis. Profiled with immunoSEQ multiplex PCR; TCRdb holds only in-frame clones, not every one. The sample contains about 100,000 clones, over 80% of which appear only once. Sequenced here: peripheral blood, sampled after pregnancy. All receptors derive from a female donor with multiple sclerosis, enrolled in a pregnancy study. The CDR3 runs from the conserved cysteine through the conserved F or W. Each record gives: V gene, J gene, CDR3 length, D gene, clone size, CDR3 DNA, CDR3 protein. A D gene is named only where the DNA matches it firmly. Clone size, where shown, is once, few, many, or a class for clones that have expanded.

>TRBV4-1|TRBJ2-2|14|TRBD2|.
TGCGCCAGCAGCCAAGGAGCGGGAGAGGGGGAGCTGTTTTTT
CASSQGAGEGELFF
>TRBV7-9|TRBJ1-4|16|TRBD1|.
TGTGCCAGCAGCCGTCGCCGGGACAGCCCATATGAAAAACTGTTTTTT
CASSRRRDSPYEKLFF
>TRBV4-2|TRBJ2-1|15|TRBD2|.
TGTGCCAGCAGCCAAGTTAAAGCGGGAATAGATGAGCAGTTCTTC
CASSQVKAGIDEQFF
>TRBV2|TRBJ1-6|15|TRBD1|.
TGTGCCAGCAGGGGCGGACAGGGGGCTTCTTCACCCCTCCACTTT
CASRGGQGASSPLHF
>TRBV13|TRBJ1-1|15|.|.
TGTGCCAGCAGCGCCCTGGTAAGTAGGAACACTGAAGCTTTCTTT
CASSALVSRNTEAFF
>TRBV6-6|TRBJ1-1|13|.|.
TGTGCCAGCAGTTACTCAGTTTCAGCTGAAGCTTTCTTT
CASSYSVSAEAFF
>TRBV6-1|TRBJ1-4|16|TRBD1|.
TGTGCCAGCAGTGTCCGGGACAGGGGTTATCGTGAAAAACTGTTTTTT
CASSVRDRGYREKLFF
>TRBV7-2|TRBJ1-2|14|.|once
TGTGCCAGCAGCTTAGCGCGAGGGATCGGTGGCTACACCTTC
CASSLARGIGGYTF
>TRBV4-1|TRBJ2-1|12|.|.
TGCGCCAGCAGCCAAGCGGGTATCGGGCAGTTCTTC
CASSQAGIGQFF
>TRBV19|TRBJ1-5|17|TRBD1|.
TGTGCCAGTAGTATGGGACAGGGGGCGGGTAGCAATCAGCCCCAGCATTTT
CASSMGQGAGSNQPQHF
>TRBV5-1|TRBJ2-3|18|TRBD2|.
TGCGCCAGCAGCTGGGCAGAAACGGGACTAGCGGGGGCAGATACGCAGTATTTT
CASSWAETGLAGADTQYF
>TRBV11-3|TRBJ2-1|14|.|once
TGTGCCAGCAGGGCGGGTGGGGAGAACAATGAGCAGTTCTTC
CASRAGGENNEQFF
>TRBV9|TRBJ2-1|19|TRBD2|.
TGTGCCAGCAGCGTATCCCCCCTAGCGGGACATGACTCCTACAATGAGCAGTTCTTC
CASSVSPLAGHDSYNEQFF
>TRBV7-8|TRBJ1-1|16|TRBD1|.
TGTGCCAGCAGCTTTCCTGGACAGGGGAGGAACACTGAAGCTTTCTTT
CASSFPGQGRNTEAFF
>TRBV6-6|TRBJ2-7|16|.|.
TGTGCCAGCAGTTACGGAGAAGCGACTGGGAGCTACGAGCAGTACTTC
CASSYGEATGSYEQYF
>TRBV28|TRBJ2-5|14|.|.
TGTGCCAGCAGCAAAGGACTGATCCAAGAGACCCAGTACTTC
CASSKGLIQETQYF
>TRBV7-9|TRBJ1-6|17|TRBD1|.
TGTGCCAGCAGTCTTGGACAGGGCAGCGGGTATAATTCACCCCTCCACTTT
CASSLGQGSGYNSPLHF
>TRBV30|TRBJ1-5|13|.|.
TGTGCCTGGGGACAGCAGGGTAATCAGCCCCAGCATTTT
CAWGQQGNQPQHF
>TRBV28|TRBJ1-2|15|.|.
TGTGCCAGCAGTTGGACCTTAGCGGCCAACTATGGCTACACCTTC
CASSWTLAANYGYTF
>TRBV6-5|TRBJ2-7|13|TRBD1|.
TGTGCCAGCACTAGGACAGGGGGCTACGAGCAGTACTTC
CASTRTGGYEQYF
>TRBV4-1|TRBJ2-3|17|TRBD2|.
TGCGCCAGCAGCCAAGAGGGGACTAGCGGAATGACAGATACGCAGTATTTT
CASSQEGTSGMTDTQYF
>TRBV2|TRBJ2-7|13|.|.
TGTGCCAGCAGCAGATCCCCTCTGTACGAGCAGTACTTC
CASSRSPLYEQYF
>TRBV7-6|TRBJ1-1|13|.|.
TGTGCCAGCAGCTTGGGCAGGAACACTGAAGCTTTCTTT
CASSLGRNTEAFF
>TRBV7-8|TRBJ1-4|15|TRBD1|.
TGTGCCAGCAGCTTAGAGGGACAGGGGGGTGAAAAACTGTTTTTT
CASSLEGQGGEKLFF
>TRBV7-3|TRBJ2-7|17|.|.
TGTGCCAGCAGCTTAACGTTGGGGGGACGAAGCTCCTACGAGCAGTACTTC
CASSLTLGGRSSYEQYF
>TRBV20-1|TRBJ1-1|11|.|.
TGCAGTGCTAGAGGAGGTACTGAAGCTTTCTTT
CSARGGTEAFF
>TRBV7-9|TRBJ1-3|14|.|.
TGTGCCAGCCTTGGAGGGGGGGCTGGAAACACCATATATTTT
CASLGGGAGNTIYF
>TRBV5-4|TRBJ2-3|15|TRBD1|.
TGTGCCAGCAGCCCGGACAGGGGAAGGACAGATACGCAGTATTTT
CASSPDRGRTDTQYF
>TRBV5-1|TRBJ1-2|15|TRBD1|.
TGCGCCAGCAGCGACCGGGACAGGTCCGACTATGGCTACACCTTC
CASSDRDRSDYGYTF
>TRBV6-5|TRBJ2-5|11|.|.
TGTGCCAGCAGCAACGGGGAGACCCAGTACTTC
CASSNGETQYF
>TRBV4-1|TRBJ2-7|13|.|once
TGCGCCAGCAGCCAGACAGAATACTACGAGCAGTACTTC
CASSQTEYYEQYF
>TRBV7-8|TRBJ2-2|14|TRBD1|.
TGTGCCAGCAGACTAGACAGGGGCGGCCGGGAGCTGTTTTTT
CASRLDRGGRELFF
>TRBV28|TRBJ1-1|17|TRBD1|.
TGTGCCAGCAGTTTGGGCGGCAGGGGGCTCATGAACACTGAAGCTTTCTTT
CASSLGGRGLMNTEAFF
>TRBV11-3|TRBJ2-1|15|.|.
TGTGCCAGCACCCGACCGGGACCCCGGGGGAATGAGCAGTTCTTC
CASTRPGPRGNEQFF
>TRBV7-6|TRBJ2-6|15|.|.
TGTGCCAGCGGACGACAGGCCTCTGGGGCCAACGTCCTGACTTTC
CASGRQASGANVLTF
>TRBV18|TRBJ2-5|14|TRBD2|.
TGTGCCAGCTCACCATCAACTAGCGAAGAGACCCAGTACTTC
CASSPSTSEETQYF
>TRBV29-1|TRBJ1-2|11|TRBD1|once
TGCAGCGTTAATAGACAGGGTGGCTACACCTTC
CSVNRQGGYTF
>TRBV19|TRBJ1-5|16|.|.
TGTGCCAGTAGTATTTATCGAGGGGACTCAAATCAGCCCCAGCATTTT
CASSIYRGDSNQPQHF
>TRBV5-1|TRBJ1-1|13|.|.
TGCGCCAGCAGCTTGGCTTTAAACACTGAAGCTTTCTTT
CASSLALNTEAFF
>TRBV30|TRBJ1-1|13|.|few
TGTGCCTGGAGGAGACTCATGAACACTGAAGCTTTCTTT
CAWRRLMNTEAFF
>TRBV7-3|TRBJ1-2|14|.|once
TGTGCCAGCAGTCAAACAGGGTTCACCAATGGCTACACCTTC
CASSQTGFTNGYTF
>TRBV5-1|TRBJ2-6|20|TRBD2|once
TGCGCCAGCAGCAAAATTCGGGCTAGCGGGAGTTCCGGGGGGGCCAACGTCCTGACTTTC
CASSKIRASGSSGGANVLTF
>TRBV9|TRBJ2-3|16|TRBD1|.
TGTGCCAGCAGCGTCTCCGGGACAGGGAACACAGATACGCAGTATTTT
CASSVSGTGNTDTQYF
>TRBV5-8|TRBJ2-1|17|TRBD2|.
TGTGCCAGCAGCTTGGGGGCTAGCGGGGCAAGTTACAATGAGCAGTTCTTC
CASSLGASGASYNEQFF
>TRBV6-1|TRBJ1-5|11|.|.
TGTGCCAGCAGTGAACTAGGGCCCCAGCATTTT
CASSELGPQHF
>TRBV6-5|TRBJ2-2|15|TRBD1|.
TGTGCCAGCAGTGTCTCCGGGACAGGCACCGGGGAGCTGTTTTTT
CASSVSGTGTGELFF
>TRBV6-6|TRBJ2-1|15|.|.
TGTGCCAGCAGTTACCGCGACGCAAGGGGGAATGAGCAGTTCTTC
CASSYRDARGNEQFF
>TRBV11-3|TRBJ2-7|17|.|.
TGTGCCAGCAGCCCCTCAGGTTCGACAGTGAGCTCCTACGAGCAGTACTTC
CASSPSGSTVSSYEQYF
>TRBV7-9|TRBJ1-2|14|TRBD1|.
TGTGCCAGCAGCTTATCAGACAGGGGCTATGGCTACACCTTC
CASSLSDRGYGYTF
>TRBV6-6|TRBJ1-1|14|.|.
TGTGCCAGCAGTTACACACAGGGATTCACTGAAGCTTTCTTT
CASSYTQGFTEAFF
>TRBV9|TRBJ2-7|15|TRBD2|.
TGTGCCAGCAGCGTAGGGACTAGCGGGGGAGGTGAGCAGTACTTC
CASSVGTSGGGEQYF
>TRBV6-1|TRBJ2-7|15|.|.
TGTGCCAGCAGTGAAGAGGCGGGCAGCTCCTACGAGCAGTACTTC
CASSEEAGSSYEQYF
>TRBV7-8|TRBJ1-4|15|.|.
TGTGCCAGCAGCCTCGACAGGTCCTCTAATGAAAAACTGTTTTTT
CASSLDRSSNEKLFF
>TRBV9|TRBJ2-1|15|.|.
TGTGCCAGCAGCGTAGGGCCAGGGGTTAACAATGAGCAGTTCTTC
CASSVGPGVNNEQFF